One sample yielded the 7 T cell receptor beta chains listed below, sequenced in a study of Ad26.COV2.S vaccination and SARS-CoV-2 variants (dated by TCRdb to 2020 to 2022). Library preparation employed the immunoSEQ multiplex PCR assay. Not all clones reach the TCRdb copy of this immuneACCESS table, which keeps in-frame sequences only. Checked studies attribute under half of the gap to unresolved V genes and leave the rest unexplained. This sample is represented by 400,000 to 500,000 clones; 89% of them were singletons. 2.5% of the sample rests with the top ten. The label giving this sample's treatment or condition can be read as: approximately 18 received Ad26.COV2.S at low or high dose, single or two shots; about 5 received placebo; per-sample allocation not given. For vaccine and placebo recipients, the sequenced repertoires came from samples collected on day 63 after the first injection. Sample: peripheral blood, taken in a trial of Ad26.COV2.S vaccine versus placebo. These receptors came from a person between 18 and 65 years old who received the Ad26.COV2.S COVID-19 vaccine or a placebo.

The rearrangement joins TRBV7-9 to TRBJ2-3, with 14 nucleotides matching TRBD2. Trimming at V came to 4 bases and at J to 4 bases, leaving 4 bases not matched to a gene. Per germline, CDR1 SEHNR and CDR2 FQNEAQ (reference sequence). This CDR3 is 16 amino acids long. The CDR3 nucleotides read TGTGCCAGCAGCTCCGGACTAGCGGGAGGCGCAGATACGCAGTATTTT. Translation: CASSSGLAGGADTQYF.

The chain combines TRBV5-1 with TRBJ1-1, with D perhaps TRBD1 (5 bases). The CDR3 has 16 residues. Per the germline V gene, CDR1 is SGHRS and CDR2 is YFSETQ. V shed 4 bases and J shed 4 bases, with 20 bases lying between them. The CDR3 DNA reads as TGCGCCAGCAGCGGAACGATGGGGGTAGGAGGCACTGAAGCTTTCTTT. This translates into CASSGTMGVGGTEAFF.

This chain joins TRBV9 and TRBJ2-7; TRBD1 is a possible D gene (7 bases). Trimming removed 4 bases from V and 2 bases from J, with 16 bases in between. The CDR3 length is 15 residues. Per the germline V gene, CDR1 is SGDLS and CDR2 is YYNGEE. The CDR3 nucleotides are TGTGCCAGCAGCCCCAGGGGGGAAGGCCCCTACGAGCAGTACTTC. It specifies CASSPRGEGPYEQYF. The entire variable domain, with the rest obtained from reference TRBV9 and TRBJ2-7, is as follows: DSGVTQTPKHLITATGQRVTLRCSPRSGDLSVYWYQQSLDQGLQFLIQYYNGEERAKGNILERFSAQQFPDLHSELNLSSLELGDSALYFCASSPRGEGPYEQYFGPGTRLTVT.

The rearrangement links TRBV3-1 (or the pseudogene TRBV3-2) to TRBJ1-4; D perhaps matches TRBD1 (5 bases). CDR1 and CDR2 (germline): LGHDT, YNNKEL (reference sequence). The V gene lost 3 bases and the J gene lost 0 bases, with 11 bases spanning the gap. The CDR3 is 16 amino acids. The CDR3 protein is CASSQTGATTNEKLFF. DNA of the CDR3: TGTGCCAGCAGCCAGACCGGGGCAACAACTAATGAAAAACTGTTTTTT.

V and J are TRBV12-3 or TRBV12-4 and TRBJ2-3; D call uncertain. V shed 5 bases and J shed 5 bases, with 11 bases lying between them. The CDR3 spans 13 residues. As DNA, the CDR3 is TGTGCCAGCAGTCCGCGGAATTTAGATACGCAGTATTTT. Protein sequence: CASSPRNLDTQYF.

The CDR3 here is CASSWDAMNTEAFF. CDR3 coding DNA: TGTGCCAGCAGTTGGGACGCCATGAACACTGAAGCTTTCTTT. The gene calls are TRBV6-2 or TRBV6-3 and TRBJ1-1; D perhaps matches TRBD1 (5 bases). This CDR3 is 14 amino acids long. The V end was cut by 4 bases, the J end by 0 bases, with 9 bases between. The germline gives CDR1 MNHEY, CDR2 SVGEGT.

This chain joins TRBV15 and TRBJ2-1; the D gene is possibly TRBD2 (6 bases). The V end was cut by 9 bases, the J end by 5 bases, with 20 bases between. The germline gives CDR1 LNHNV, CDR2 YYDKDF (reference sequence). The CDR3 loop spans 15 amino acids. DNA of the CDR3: TGTGCCACAACTCCGGGACTTCTAAGAAACAATGAGCAGTTCTTC. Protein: CATTPGLLRNNEQFF.